This entry is about one T cell receptor (beta chain). The data were taken from a study of blood T cell repertoires in COVID-19. Overall study context: COVID-19 samples collected from the United States, Italy and Spain covered acute and convalescent phases. The analysed material was cDNA or gDNA that came from T cells, B-cell-depleted T cells, or PBMCs.

This CDR3 is 16 amino acids long. Germline V gene lookup returns CDR1 SGHTA and CDR2 FQGNSA. J lost 5 bases, V lost 5 bases, and 14 bases had no gene match. In the source study's methods: Estimation of nucleated cell counts was performed using reference gene primer amplification. Using immunoSEQ multiplex PCR, the repertoire was profiled, and TCRdb retains in-frame clones only, with some absent. From that table come the V and J calls and clone size; the DNA was used to work out D and trimming. In the table there are over 120,000 clones, 88% of which are singletons. The sample comprised peripheral blood. The V call is TRBV7-2, the J call TRBJ2-5; 7 positions match TRBD2. This receptor was identified in a man between 65 and 85 years old with acute or convalescent COVID-19. CDR3 sequence: CASSPFPSGWRETQYF. CDR3 nucleotide sequence: TGTGCCAGCAGCCCCTTCCCTAGCGGCTGGCGGGAGACCCAGTACTTC. Variable domain in full (rest from reference TRBV7-2 and TRBJ2-5): GAGVSQSPSNKVTEKGKDVELRCDPISGHTALYWYRQSLGQGLEFLIYFQGNSAPDKSGLPSDRFSAERTGGSVSTLTIQRTQQEDSAVYLCASSPFPSGWRETQYFGPGTRLLVL.